Listed here is a single T cell receptor (beta chain). The data are from a study of T-cell reconstitution after alpha-beta-depleted transplantation in children. Library preparation (for TCRbeta) was performed with unique molecular identifiers. TCRdb ran MiXCR on the PCR reads and lists one entry per CDR3 protein. The data hold 700,000 to 950,000 distinct CDR3 sequences, with roughly 16% observed a single time. The CDR3 contains 14 residues. The germline CDR1 and CDR2 sequences are SQVTM and ANQGSEA. Trimming stripped 3 bases from V and 1 base from J, with 12 bases between. The input for sequencing was PBMCs, mostly from graft donor cells, taken 360 days after TCRalphabeta/CD19-depleted stem cell transplant. The source is a male patient under 18 who had a stem cell transplant for acute lymphoblastic leukemia, so the T cells may come from the graft donor. The chain carries TRBV29-1 and TRBJ2-5; no clear D gene. The CDR3 nucleotides are TGCAGCGTTGACGTCGAACCTTCCCAAGAGACCCAGTACTTC. It yields the protein CSVDVEPSQETQYF.